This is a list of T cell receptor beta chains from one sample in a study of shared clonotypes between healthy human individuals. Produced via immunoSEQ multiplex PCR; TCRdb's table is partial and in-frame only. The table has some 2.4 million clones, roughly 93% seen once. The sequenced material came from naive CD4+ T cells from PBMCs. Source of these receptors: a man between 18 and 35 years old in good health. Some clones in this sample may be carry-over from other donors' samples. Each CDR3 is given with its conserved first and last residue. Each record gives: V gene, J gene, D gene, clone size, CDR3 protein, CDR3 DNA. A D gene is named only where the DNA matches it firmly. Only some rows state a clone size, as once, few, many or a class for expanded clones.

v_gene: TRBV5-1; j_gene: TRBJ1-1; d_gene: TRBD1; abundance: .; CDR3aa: CASTPGTGSNTEAFF; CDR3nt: TGCGCCAGCACCCCAGGGACAGGGTCGAACACTGAAGCTTTCTTT
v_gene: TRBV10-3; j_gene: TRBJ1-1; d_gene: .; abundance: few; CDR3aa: CAISGKGIEAFF; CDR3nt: TGTGCCATCAGTGGAAAAGGGATTGAAGCTTTCTTT
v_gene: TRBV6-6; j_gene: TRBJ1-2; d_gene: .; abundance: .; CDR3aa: CASSYSGVTGGYTF; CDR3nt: TGTGCCAGCAGTTACTCAGGAGTAACGGGGGGCTACACCTTC
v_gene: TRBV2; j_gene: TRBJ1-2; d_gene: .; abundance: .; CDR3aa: CASSGAGYYGYTF; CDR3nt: TGTGCCAGCAGTGGGGCAGGGTACTATGGCTACACCTTC
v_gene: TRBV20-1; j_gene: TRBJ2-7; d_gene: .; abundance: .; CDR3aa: CSVPRSGEQYF; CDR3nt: TGCAGTGTTCCGAGGTCTGGCGAGCAGTACTTC
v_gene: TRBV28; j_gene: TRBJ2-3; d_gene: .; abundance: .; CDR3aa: CASSLSRGPRGAAPYF; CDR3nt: TGTGCCAGCAGTTTGTCCAGGGGTCCTCGGGGAGCCGCCCCGTATTTT
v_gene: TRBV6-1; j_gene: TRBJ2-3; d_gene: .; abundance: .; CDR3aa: CASSELGGRTDTQYF; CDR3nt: TGTGCCAGCAGTGAGTTGGGCGGGCGGACAGATACGCAGTATTTT
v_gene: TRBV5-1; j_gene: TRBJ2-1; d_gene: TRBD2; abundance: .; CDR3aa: CASSLAGVAGRDAYNEQFF; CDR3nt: TGCGCCAGCAGCTTGGCTGGGGTGGCCGGGAGGGATGCCTACAATGAGCAGTTCTTC
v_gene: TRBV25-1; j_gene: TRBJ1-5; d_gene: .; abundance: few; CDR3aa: CASSGHLGNQPQHF; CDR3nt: TGTGCCAGCAGTGGTCACCTAGGCAATCAGCCCCAGCATTTT
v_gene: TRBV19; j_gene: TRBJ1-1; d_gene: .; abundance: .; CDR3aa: CASSIPGLGGKNTEAFF; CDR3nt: TGTGCCAGTAGTATCCCCGGGTTGGGGGGAAAGAACACTGAAGCTTTCTTT
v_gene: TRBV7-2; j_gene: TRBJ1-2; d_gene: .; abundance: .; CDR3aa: CASSPIPNYGYTF; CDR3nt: TGTGCCAGCAGCCCTATTCCTAACTATGGCTACACCTTC
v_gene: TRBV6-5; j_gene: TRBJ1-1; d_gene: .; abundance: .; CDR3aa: CATVRSGFTEAFF; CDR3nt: TGTGCCACCGTTCGGTCGGGGTTCACTGAAGCTTTCTTT
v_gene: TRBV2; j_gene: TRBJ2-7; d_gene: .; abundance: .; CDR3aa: CASSQIYEQYF; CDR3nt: TGTGCCAGCAGTCAGATCTACGAGCAGTACTTC
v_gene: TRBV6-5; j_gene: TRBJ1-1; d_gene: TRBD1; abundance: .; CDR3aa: CASSYGTGMNTEAFF; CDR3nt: TGTGCCAGCAGTTACGGGACAGGGATGAACACTGAAGCTTTCTTT
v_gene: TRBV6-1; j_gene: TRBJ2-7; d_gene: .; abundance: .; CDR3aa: CASSEWSEPPYEQYF; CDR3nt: TGTGCCAGCAGTGAATGGTCAGAGCCTCCCTACGAGCAGTACTTC
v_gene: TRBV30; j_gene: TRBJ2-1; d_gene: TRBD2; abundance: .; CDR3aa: CAWSVWLAGVSPYNEQFF; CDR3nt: TGTGCCTGGAGTGTATGGCTAGCGGGAGTCTCTCCCTACAATGAGCAGTTCTTC
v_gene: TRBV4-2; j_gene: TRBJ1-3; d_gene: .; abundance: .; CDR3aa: CASSQETWGGNTIYF; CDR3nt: TGTGCCAGCAGCCAAGAGACATGGGGCGGAAACACCATATATTTT
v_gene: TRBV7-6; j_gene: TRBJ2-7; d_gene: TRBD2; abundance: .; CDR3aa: CASSSASGPSYEQYF; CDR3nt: TGTGCCAGCAGCTCTGCTAGCGGGCCCTCCTACGAGCAGTACTTC
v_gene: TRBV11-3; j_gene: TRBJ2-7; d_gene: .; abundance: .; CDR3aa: CASSLAGTTPAEQYF; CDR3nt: TGTGCCAGCAGCTTAGCTGGAACTACCCCTGCCGAGCAGTACTTC
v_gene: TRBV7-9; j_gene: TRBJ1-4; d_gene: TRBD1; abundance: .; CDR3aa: CASSKKEGTGRINEKLFF; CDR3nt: TGTGCCAGCAGCAAAAAAGAGGGGACAGGGAGGATTAATGAAAAACTGTTTTTT
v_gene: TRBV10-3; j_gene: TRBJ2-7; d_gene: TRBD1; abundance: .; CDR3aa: CAISESRQGVNEQYF; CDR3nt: TGTGCCATCAGTGAGTCTAGGCAGGGGGTGAACGAGCAGTACTTC
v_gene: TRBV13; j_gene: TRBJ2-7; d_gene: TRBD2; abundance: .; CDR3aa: CASSLRAGGDEQYF; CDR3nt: TGTGCCAGCAGCCTCCGAGCGGGGGGAGACGAGCAGTACTTC
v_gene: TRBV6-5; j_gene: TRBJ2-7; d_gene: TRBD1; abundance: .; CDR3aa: CASSTGAYEQYF; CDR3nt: TGTGCCAGCAGTACAGGGGCCTACGAGCAGTACTTC
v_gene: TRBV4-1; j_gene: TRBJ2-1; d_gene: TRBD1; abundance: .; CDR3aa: CASSPTGASSYNEQFF; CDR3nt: TGCGCCAGCAGCCCGACAGGGGCTAGCTCCTACAATGAGCAGTTCTTC
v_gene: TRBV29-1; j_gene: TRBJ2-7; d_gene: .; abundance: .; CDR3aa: CSAVAGPGPVEQYF; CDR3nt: TGCAGCGCTGTCGCGGGACCCGGTCCGGTCGAGCAGTACTTC
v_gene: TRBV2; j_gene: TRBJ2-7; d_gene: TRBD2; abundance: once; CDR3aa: CASRTGTSGPSFYEQYF; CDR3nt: TGTGCCAGCAGGACGGGGACTAGCGGGCCCAGTTTCTACGAGCAGTACTTC
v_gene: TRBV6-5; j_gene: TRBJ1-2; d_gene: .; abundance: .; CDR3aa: CASSSGVGTAQSTF; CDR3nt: TGTGCCAGCAGTTCTGGGGTAGGGACCGCTCAGAGCACCTTC
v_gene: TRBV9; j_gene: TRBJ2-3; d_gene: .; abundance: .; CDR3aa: CASSVAPRTGDTQYF; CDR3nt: TGTGCCAGCAGCGTAGCCCCACGGACGGGAGATACGCAGTATTTT
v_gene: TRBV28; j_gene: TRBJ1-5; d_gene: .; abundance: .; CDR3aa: CASSLTGRHYSNQPQHF; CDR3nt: TGTGCCAGCAGTTTAACCGGCAGACATTATAGCAATCAGCCCCAGCATTTT
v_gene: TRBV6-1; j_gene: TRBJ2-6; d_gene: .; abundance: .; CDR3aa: CASSPVIVGANVLTF; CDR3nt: TGTGCCAGCAGTCCGGTTATAGTTGGGGCCAACGTCCTGACTTTC
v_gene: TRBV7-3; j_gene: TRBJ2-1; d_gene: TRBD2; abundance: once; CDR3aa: CASSRGSREVPYNEQFF; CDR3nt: TGTGCCAGCAGCCGGGGTTCGCGGGAGGTACCCTACAATGAGCAGTTCTTC
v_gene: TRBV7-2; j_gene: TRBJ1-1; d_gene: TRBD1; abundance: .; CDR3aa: CASSGDRGRTEAFF; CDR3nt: TGTGCCAGCAGCGGTGACAGGGGGCGTACAGAAGCTTTCTTT
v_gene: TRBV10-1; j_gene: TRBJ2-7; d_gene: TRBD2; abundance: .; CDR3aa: CASSESRGGSKGYEQYF; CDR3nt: TGCGCCAGCAGTGAGTCGAGGGGCGGGAGCAAGGGGTACGAGCAGTACTTC
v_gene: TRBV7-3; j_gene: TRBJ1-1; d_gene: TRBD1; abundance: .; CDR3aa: CASSRQGNTEAFF; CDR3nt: TGTGCCAGCAGCCGACAGGGAAACACTGAAGCTTTCTTT
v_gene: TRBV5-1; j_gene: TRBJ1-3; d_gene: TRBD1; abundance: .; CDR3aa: CASSLAGTANSGNTIYF; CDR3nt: TGCGCCAGCAGCTTGGCGGGGACAGCGAACTCTGGAAACACCATATATTTT
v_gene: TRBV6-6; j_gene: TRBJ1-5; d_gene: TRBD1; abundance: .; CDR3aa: CASRGTGDSNQPQHF; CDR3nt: TGTGCCAGCAGGGGGACAGGGGATAGCAATCAGCCCCAGCATTTT
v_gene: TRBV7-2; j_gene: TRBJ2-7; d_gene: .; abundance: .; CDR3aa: CASSLVVGQPYEQYF; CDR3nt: TGTGCCAGCAGCTTAGTTGTTGGACAGCCCTACGAGCAGTACTTC
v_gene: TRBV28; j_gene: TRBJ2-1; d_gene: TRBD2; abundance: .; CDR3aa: CASRTGTSGRILEQFF; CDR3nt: TGTGCCAGCAGGACCGGGACTAGCGGGAGGATACTTGAGCAGTTCTTC
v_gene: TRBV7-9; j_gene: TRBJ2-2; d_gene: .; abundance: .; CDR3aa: CASSLRPPNTGELFF; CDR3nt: TGTGCCAGCAGCTTACGACCGCCGAACACCGGGGAGCTGTTTTTT
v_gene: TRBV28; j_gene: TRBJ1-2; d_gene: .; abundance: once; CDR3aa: CASSLELGGYTF; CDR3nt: TGTGCCAGCAGTTTGGAACTGGGGGGCTACACCTTC
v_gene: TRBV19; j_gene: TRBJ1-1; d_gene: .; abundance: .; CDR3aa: CASSLSGRIAAGTEAFF; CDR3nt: TGTGCCAGTAGCCTATCCGGCAGGATCGCAGCGGGCACTGAAGCTTTCTTT
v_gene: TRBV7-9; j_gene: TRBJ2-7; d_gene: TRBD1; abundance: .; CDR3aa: CAAAADRGLSGLVYEQYF; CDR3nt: TGTGCCGCGGCGGCGGACAGGGGGCTCTCGGGACTAGTTTACGAGCAGTACTTC